The 2 T cell receptor beta chains reported below all come from one sample, sequenced in a study of T-cell memory formation after mild COVID-19. TCRdb reprocessed the 5' RACE reads via MiXCR and lists one record per CDR3 protein. The table records about 160,000 distinct CDR3 sequences, 31% of them present only once. Sequencing was performed on PBMCs or a T cell subset sorted from them (not recorded which). These receptors originate from an adult woman who had mild COVID-19 (a few samples of this study predate the infection). Cell type and time point are not known.

A remark on this clonotype: The junction departs from the called germline gene at one end, perhaps through a read error. The V call is TRBV7-9, the J call TRBJ2-2; D uncertain. The CDR3 has 9 residues. From germline, CDR1 is SEHNR and CDR2 FQNEAQ (reference sequence). In DNA form, the CDR3 reads TGCGGGCTCACCGGGGAGCTGTTTTTT. It specifies CGLTGELFF.

This rearrangement joins TRBV20-1 to TRBJ2-2; 11 positions match TRBD2. From germline, CDR1 is DFQATT and CDR2 SNEGSKA (reference sequence). The CDR3 runs to 15 residues. With 5 bases clipped from V and 6 bases from J, the junction kept 8 bases outside the gene matches. CDR3 in DNA: TGCAGTGCTTACGGACTAGCGGGTGTAGCCGGGGAGCTGTTTTTT. Protein: CSAYGLAGVAGELFF.